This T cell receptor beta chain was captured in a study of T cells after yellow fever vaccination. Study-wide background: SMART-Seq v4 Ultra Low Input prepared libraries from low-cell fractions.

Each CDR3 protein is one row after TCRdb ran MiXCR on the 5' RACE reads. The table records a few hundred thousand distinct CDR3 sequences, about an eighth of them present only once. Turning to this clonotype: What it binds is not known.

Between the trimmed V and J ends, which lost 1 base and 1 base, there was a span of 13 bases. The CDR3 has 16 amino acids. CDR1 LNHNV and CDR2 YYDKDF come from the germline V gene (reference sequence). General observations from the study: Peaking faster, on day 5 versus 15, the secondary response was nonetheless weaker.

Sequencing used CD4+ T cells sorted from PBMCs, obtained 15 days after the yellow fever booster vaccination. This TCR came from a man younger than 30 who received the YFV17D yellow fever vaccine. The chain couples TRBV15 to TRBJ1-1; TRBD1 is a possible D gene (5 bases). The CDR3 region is CATSRAPRQTNTEAFF. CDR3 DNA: TGTGCCACCAGCAGAGCTCCACGACAGACGAACACTGAAGCTTTCTTT.